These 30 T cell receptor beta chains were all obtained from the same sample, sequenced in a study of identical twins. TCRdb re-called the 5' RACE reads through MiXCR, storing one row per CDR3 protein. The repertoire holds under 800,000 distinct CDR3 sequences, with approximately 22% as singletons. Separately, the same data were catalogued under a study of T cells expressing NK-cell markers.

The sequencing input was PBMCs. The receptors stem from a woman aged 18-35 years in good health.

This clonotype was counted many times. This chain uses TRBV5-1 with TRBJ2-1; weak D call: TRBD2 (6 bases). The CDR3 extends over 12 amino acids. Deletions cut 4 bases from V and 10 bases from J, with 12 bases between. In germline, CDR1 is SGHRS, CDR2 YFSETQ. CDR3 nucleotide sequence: TGCGCCAGCAGCACGATCGGAGGGGAGCAGTTCTTC. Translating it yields CASSTIGGEQFF.

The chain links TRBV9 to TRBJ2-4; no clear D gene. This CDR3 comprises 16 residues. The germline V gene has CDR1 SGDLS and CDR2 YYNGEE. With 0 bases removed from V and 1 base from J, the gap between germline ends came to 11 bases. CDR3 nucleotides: TGTGCCAGCAGCGTAGGTGCTTTCGGGGCCAAAAACATTCAGTACTTC. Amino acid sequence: CASSVGAFGAKNIQYF.

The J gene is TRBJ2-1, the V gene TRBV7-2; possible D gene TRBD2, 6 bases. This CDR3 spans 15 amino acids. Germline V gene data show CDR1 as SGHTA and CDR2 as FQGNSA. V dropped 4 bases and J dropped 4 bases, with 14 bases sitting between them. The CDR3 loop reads CASSSRAGPYNEQFF. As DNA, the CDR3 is TGTGCCAGCAGCTCCCGAGCGGGCCCATACAATGAGCAGTTCTTC.

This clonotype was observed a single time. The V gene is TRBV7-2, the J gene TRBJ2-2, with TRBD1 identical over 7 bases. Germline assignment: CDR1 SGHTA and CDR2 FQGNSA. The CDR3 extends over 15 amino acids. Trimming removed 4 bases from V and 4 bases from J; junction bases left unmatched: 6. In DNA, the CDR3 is TGTGCCAGCAGCTCCCTGACAGGGTTCACCGGGGAGCTGTTTTTT. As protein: CASSSLTGFTGELFF.

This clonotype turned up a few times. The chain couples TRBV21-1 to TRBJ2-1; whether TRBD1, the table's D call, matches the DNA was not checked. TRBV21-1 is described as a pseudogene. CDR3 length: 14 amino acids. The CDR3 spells CASDPEAPGNEQFF. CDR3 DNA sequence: TGTGCCAGTGACCCTGAGGCACCGGGGAATGAGCAGTTCTTC.

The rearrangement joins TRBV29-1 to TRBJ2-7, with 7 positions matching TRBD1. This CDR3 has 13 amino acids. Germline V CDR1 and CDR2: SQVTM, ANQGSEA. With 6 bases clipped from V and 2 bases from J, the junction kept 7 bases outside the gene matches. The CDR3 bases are TGCAGCGTCGGACCGGGACAGCCCTACGAGCAGTACTTC. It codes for CSVGPGQPYEQYF.

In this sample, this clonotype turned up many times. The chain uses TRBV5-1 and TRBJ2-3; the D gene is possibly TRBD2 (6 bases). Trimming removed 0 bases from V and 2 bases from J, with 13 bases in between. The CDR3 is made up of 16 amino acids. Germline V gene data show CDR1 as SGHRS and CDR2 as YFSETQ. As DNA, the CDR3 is TGCGCCAGCAGCTTGGGGATAGCGGAATACACAGATACGCAGTATTTT. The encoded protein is CASSLGIAEYTDTQYF.

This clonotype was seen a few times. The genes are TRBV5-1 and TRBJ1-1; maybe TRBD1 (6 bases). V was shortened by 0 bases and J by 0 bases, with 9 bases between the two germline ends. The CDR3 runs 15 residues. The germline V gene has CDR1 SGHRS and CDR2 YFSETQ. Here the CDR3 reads CASSLVQGLNTEAFF. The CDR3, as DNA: TGCGCCAGCAGCTTGGTCCAGGGGTTGAACACTGAAGCTTTCTTT.

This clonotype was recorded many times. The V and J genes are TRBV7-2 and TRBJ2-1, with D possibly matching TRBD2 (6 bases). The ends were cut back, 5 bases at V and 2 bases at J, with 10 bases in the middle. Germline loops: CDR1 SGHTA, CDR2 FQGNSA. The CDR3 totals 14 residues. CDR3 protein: CASSGGFAYNEQFF. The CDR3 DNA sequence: TGTGCCAGCAGCGGGGGGTTCGCCTACAATGAGCAGTTCTTC.

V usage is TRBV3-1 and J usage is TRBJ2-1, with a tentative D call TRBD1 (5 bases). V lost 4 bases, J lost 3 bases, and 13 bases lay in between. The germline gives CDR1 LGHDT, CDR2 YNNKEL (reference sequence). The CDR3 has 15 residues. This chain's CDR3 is CASSPDRPLYNEQFF. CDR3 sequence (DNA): TGTGCCAGCAGCCCCGACAGACCCCTCTACAATGAGCAGTTCTTC.

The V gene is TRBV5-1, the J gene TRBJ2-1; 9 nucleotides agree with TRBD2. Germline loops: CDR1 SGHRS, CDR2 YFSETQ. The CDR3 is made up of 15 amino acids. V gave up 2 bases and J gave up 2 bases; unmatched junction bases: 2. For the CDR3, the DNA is TGCGCCAGCAGCTTTAGCGGGAGACCCTACAATGAGCAGTTCTTC. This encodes CASSFSGRPYNEQFF.

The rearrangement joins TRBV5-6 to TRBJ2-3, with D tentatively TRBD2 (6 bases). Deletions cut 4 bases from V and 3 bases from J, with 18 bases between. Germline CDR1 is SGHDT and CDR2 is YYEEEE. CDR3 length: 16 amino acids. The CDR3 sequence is CASSVWTTVVTDTQYF. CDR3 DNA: TGTGCCAGCAGCGTCTGGACTACCGTCGTTACAGATACGCAGTATTTT.

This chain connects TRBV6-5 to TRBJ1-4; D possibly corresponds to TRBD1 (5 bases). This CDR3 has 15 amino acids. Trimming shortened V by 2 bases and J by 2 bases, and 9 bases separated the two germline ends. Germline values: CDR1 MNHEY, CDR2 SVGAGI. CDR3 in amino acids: CASSYGGGTNEKLFF. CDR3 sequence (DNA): TGTGCCAGCAGTTACGGGGGTGGCACTAATGAAAAACTGTTTTTT.

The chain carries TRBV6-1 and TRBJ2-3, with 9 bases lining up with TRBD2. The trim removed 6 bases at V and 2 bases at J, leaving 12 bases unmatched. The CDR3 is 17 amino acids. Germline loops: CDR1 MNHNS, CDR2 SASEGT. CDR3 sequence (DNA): TGTGCCAGCAGCTTTCCTCGGCGGGGGGGTTCCACAGATACGCAGTATTTT. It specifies CASSFPRRGGSTDTQYF.

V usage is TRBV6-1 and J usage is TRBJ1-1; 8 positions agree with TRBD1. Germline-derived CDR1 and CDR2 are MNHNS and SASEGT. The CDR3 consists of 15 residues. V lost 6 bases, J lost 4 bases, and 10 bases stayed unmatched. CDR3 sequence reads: CASRDRGTWGTEAFF. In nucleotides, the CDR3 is TGTGCCAGCAGAGACAGGGGCACCTGGGGCACTGAAGCTTTCTTT.

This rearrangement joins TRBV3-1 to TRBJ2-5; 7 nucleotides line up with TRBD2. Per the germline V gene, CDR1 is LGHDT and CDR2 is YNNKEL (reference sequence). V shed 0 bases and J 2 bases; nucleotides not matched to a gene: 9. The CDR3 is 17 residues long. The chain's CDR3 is CASSQDLSRTSQETQYF. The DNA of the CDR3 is TGTGCCAGCAGCCAAGATCTCTCAAGGACTAGTCAAGAGACCCAGTACTTC.

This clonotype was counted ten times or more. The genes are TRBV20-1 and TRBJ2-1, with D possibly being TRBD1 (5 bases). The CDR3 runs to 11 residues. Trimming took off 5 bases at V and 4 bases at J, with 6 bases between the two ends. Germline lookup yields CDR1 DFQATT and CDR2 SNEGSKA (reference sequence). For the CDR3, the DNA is TGCAGTGCTCAGGGTTACAATGAGCAGTTCTTC. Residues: CSAQGYNEQFF.

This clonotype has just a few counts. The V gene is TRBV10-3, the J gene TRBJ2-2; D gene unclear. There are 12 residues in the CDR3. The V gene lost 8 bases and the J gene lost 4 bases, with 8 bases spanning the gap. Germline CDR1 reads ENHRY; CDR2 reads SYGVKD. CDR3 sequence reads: CAIRAGTGELFF. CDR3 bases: TGTGCCATCCGAGCTGGCACCGGGGAGCTGTTTTTT.

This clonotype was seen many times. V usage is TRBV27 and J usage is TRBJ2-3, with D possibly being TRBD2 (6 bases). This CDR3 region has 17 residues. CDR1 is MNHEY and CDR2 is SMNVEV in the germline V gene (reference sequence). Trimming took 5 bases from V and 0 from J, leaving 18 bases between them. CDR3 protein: CASSALGRGSSTDTQYF. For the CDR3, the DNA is TGTGCCAGCAGTGCCCTGGGACGGGGGTCTAGCACAGATACGCAGTATTTT.

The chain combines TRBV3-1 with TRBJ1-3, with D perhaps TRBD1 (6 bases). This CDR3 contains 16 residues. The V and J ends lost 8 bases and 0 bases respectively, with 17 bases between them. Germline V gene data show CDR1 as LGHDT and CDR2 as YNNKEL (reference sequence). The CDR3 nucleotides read TGTGCCAGCCGGGGAACAGGGTCGGGCTCTGGAAACACCATATATTTT. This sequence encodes CASRGTGSGSGNTIYF.

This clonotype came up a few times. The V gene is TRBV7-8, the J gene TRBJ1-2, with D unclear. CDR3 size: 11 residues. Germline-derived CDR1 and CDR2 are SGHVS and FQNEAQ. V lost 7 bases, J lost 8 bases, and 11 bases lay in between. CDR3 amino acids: CASTRGSGYTF. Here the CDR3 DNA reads TGTGCCAGCACCCGAGGGTCCGGCTACACCTTC.

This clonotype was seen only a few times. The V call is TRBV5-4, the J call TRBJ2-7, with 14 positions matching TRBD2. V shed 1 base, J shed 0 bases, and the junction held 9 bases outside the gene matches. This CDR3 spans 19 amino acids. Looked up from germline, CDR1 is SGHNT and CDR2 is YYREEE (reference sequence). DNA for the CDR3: TGTGCCAGCAGCTTGACGGGACTAGCGGGGGATCGCTCCTCCTACGAGCAGTACTTC. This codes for CASSLTGLAGDRSSYEQYF.

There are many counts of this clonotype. The CDR3 DNA sequence: TGTGCCAGCAGCCCCCGGGAGGGGCAGTACTTC. It yields the protein CASSPREGQYF. The J gene is TRBJ2-7, the V gene TRBV7-8, with TRBD2 identical over 8 bases. V was pared by 5 bases and J by 9 bases, with 3 bases of the junction left unmatched. This CDR3 region has 11 residues. CDR1 is SGHVS, CDR2 FQNEAQ, per germline.

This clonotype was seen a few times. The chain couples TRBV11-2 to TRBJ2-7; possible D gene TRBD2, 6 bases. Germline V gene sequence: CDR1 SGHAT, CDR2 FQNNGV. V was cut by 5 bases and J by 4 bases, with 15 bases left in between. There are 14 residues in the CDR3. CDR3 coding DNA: TGTGCCAGCAGCCCCCCTAGCGTCCCATACGAGCAGTACTTC. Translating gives CASSPPSVPYEQYF.

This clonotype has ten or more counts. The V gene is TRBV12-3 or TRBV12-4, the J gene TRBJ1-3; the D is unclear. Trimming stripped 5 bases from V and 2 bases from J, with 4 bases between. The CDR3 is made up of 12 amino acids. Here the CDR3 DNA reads TGTGCCAGCAGTATCACTGGAAACACCATATATTTT. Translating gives CASSITGNTIYF.

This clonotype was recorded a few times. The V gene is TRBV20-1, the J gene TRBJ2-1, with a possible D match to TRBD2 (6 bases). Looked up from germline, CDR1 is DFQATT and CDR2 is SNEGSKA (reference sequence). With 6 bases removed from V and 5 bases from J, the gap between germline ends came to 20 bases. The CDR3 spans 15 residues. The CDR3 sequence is CSAASGRLVNNEQFF. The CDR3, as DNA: TGCAGTGCCGCCTCCGGGAGACTAGTAAACAATGAGCAGTTCTTC.

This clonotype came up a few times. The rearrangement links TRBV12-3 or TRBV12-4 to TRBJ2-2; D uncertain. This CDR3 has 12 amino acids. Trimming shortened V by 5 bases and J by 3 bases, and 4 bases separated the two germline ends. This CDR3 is CASSADTGELFF. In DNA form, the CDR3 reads TGTGCCAGCAGTGCGGACACCGGGGAGCTGTTTTTT.

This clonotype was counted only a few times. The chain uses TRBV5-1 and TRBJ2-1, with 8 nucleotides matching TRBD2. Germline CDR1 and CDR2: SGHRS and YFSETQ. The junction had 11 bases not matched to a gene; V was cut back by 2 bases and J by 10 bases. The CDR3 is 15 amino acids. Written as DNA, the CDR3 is TGCGCCAGCAGCTTTGGCCTAGCGGGCGGTGGGGAGCAGTTCTTC. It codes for CASSFGLAGGGEQFF.

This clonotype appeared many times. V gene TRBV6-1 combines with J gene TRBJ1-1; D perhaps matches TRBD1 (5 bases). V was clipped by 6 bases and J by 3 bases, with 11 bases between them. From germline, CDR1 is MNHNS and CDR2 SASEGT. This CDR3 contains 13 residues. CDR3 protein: CASSRGRDTEAFF. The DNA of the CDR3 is TGTGCCAGCAGCCGTGGCAGGGACACTGAAGCTTTCTTT.

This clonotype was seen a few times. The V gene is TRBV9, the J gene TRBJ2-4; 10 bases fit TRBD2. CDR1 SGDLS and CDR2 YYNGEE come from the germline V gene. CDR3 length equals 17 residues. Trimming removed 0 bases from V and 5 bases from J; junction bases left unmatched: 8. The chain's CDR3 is CASSVALSGGNENIQYF. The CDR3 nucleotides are TGTGCCAGCAGCGTAGCTCTTAGCGGGGGGAACGAAAACATTCAGTACTTC.